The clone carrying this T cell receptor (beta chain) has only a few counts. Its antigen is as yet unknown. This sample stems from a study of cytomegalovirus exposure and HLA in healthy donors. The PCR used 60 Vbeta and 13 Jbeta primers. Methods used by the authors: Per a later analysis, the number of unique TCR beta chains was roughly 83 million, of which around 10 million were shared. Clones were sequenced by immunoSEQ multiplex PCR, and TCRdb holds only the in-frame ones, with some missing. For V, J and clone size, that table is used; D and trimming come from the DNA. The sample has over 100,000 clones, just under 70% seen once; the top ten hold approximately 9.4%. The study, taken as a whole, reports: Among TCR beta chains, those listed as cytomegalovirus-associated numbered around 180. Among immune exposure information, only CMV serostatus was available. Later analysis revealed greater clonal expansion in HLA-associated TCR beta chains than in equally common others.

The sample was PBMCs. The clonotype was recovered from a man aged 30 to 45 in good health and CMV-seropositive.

CDR3 sequence reads: CASSLWIAGSETQYF. The CDR3 nucleotides are TGTGCCAGCAGCTTATGGATAGCGGGATCGGAGACCCAGTACTTC. This sequence joins TRBV11-2 and TRBJ2-5; 8 bases are shared with TRBD2. J gave up 5 bases and V 2 bases, and 7 bases lay outside the gene matches. CDR3 size: 15 residues. The germline V gene has CDR1 SGHAT and CDR2 FQNNGV.